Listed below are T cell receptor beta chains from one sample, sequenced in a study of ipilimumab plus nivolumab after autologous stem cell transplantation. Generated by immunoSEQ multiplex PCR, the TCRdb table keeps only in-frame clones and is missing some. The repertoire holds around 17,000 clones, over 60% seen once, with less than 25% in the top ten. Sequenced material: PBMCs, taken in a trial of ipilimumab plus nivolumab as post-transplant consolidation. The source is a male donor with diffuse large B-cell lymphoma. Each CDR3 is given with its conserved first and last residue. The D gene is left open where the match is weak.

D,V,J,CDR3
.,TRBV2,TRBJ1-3,CASISGNTIYF
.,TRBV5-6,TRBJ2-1,CASSSSWRGEQFF
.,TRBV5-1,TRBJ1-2,CASSLSYAGASGYTF
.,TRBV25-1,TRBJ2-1,CASSEPDGSYNEQFF
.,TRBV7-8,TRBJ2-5,CASSSQKETQYF
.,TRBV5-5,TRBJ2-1,CASSPDGDEQFF
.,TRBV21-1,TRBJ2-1,CASSKDPTESDFF
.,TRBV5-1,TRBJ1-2,CASSLEAGVGYTF
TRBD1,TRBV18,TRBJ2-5,CASSPFTRGLSGQETQYF
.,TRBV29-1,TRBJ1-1,CSTKRRHEAFF
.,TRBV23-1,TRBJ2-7,CASSLGLLTSYEQYF
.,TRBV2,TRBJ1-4,CASSVDHGSEKLFF
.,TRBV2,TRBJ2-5,CASRDSAVVGDQYF
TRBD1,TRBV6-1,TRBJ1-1,CASSELRGRATEAFF
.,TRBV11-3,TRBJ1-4,CASSLGLSTNEKLFF
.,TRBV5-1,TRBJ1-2,CASSLEASYGYTF
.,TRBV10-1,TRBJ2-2,CASSDRAGELFF
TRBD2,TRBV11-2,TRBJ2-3,CASSLRGGINTQYF
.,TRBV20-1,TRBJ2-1,CSAPSPNEQFF
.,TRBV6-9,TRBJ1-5,CASRTHQSSPQHF
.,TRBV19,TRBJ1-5,CASSPWGQGGNQPQHF
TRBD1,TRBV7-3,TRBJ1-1,CASSQTGAAEAFF
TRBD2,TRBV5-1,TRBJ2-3,CASSWAGTSGRAADTQYF
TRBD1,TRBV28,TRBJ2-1,CASYTRDSRYNEQFF
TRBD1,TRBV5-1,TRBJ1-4,CASSGTGPREKLFF
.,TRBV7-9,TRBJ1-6,CASSSGVAPLHF
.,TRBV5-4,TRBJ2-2,CASSPRSANTGELFF
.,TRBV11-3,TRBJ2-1,CASSLDPRYGRNNEQFF
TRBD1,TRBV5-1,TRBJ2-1,CASSLAGQEGNEQFF
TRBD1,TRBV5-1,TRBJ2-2,CASSWDSLKKGELFF
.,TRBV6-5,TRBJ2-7,CASSTSDGSYEQYF
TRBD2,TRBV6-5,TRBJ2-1,CASGPEASGRGEQFF
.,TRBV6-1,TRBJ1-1,CASSDWGGNTEAFF
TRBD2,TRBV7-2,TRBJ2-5,CASSQGEGLAGIGETQYF
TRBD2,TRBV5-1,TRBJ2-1,CASSPGNSGYNEQFF